This T cell receptor (beta chain) was recovered during a study of shared clonotypes between healthy human individuals. Several immunoSEQ plates received, in even portions, the genomic DNA of each subset. Replicate PCRs from sorted subsets contained roughly 200 ng DNA, which is around 30,000 T cell genomes. TCRdb keeps only in-frame clones here, not all; method: immunoSEQ multiplex PCR. Altogether a few hundred thousand clones are present, about 97% being singletons, with the ten largest covering around 0.058%. In germline, CDR1 is LNHNV, CDR2 YYDKDF (reference sequence). This CDR3 contains 16 residues. The V end lost 5 bases, the J end lost 7 bases, and 23 bases lay between the germline ends.

V and J are TRBV15 and TRBJ1-2; possible D gene TRBD1, 6 bases. The sequencing sample was made of naive CD4+ T cells sorted from blood. Subset defined: CD45RA+ positively selected. This receptor was obtained from a woman aged 30 to 39 in good health. CDR3 loop: CATSRSGRPQQGGYTF. As DNA, the CDR3 is TGTGCCACCAGCCGGAGTGGACGACCCCAACAGGGTGGCTACACCTTC.